A selection of T cell receptor beta chains follows, all from one sample in a study of CD8 T cells in Susac syndrome. One entry per CDR3 protein results from TCRdb running MiXCR on the immunoSEQ multiplex PCR reads. The sample lists 65,000 to 100,000 distinct CDR3 sequences; 95% to 96% were seen once. Sequencing was performed on CD8+ T cells from PBMCs. The source is a human donor with Susac syndrome. Both conserved end residues are part of each CDR3. D genes are given only for firm matches. Rows may omit the clone size; those that give it use once, few, many or a size class.

clone_size d_call j_call cdr3_length v_call cdr3_aa cdr3_nt
. . TRBJ2-4 15 TRBV9 CASSLRQLAKNIQYF TGTGCCAGCAGCCTGAGGCAGCTGGCCAAAAACATTCAGTACTTC
. TRBD2 TRBJ2-5 17 TRBV3-1 CASSPETSGRSIETQYF TGTGCCAGCAGCCCGGAGACCAGCGGGAGATCAATAGAGACCCAGTACTTC
once . TRBJ2-2 16 TRBV7-2 CASSPRTGLNTGELFF TGTGCCAGCAGCCCGCGGACTGGACTAAACACCGGGGAGCTGTTTTTT
. . TRBJ2-5 13 TRBV4-3 CASSQEEQETQYF TGCGCCAGCAGCCAAGAGGAACAAGAGACCCAGTACTTC
. . TRBJ2-1 14 TRBV7-3 CASSLNGAGNEQFF TGTGCCAGCAGCTTAAACGGGGCGGGAAATGAGCAGTTCTTC
. . TRBJ2-2 16 TRBV7-3 CASSLFPHRNTGELFF TGTGCCAGCAGCTTATTTCCCCACAGGAACACCGGGGAGCTGTTTTTT
. TRBD1 TRBJ2-1 16 TRBV7-3 CASSPNQGANYNEQFF TGTGCCAGCAGCCCGAACCAGGGGGCAAACTACAATGAGCAGTTCTTC
once . TRBJ1-1 16 TRBV27 CASSLTGYNQGTEAFF TGTGCCAGCAGTCTTACAGGGTACAACCAGGGCACTGAAGCTTTCTTT
. TRBD1 TRBJ2-7 14 TRBV5-4 CASSTGTGDYEQYF TGTGCCAGCAGCACCGGGACAGGGGACTACGAGCAGTACTTC
. TRBD1 TRBJ2-3 17 TRBV11-2 CASSRGTGGYGTDTQYF TGTGCCAGCAGCCGTGGGACAGGGGGCTATGGCACAGATACGCAGTATTTT
. . TRBJ2-3 15 TRBV5-1 CASSLEGQWTDTQYF TGCGCCAGCAGCTTGGAGGGACAATGGACAGATACGCAGTATTTT
. TRBD1 TRBJ1-1 14 TRBV20-1 CSARPTGGNTEAFF TGCAGTGCTAGACCGACAGGGGGAAACACTGAAGCTTTCTTT
. TRBD2 TRBJ2-5 17 TRBV15 CATSRGLAETGQETQYF TGTGCCACCAGCAGAGGACTAGCGGAAACGGGGCAGGAGACCCAGTACTTC
few . TRBJ2-5 13 TRBV11-2 CASSLVGQETQYF TGTGCCAGCAGCTTAGTGGGCCAAGAGACCCAGTACTTC
. TRBD2 TRBJ2-5 15 TRBV15 CATSRNRDYLETQYF TGTGCCACCAGCAGAAACCGGGACTACCTAGAGACCCAGTACTTC
. . TRBJ2-5 13 TRBV7-8 CASSWDVQETQYF TGTGCCAGCAGCTGGGACGTTCAAGAGACCCAGTACTTC
. . TRBJ1-1 12 TRBV2 CASSAARREAFF TGTGCCAGCAGTGCAGCCAGACGTGAAGCTTTCTTT
. . TRBJ1-5 13 TRBV7-9 CASSSRPLEPQHF TGTGCCAGCAGTTCTCGGCCCTTAGAGCCCCAGCATTTT
. . TRBJ2-1 12 TRBV30 CAYRGPYNEQFF TGTGCCTATAGAGGGCCCTACAATGAGCAGTTCTTC
. TRBD2 TRBJ2-7 16 TRBV7-9 CASSHLGLAGGPEQYF TGTGCCAGCAGTCATCTCGGACTAGCGGGAGGGCCGGAGCAGTACTTC